This record looks at one T cell receptor beta chain sequence and its context. The data originate from a study of blood T cell repertoires in COVID-19. Study context: Spain, Italy and the United States supplied samples that represented acute and convalescent COVID-19.

V was clipped by 5 bases and J by 1 base, with 14 bases between them. This CDR3 has 16 amino acids. The germline CDR1 and CDR2 sequences are SGHTA and FQGTGA. Under the authors' procedure: Estimation of nucleated cell counts relied on the amplification of reference gene primers. TCRdb's copy holds only in-frame clones and misses some; the assay was immunoSEQ multiplex PCR. The DNA was the basis for D and trimming; V, J and clone size are from that table. The sample has roughly 68,000 clones; roughly 87% are singletons. What was sequenced was peripheral blood. The clonotype was recovered from a man aged 45-65 years with active COVID-19. The V call is TRBV7-3, the J call TRBJ2-2; a possible D gene is TRBD2 (5 bases). CDR3 loop: CASSPPPGLNTGELFF. The CDR3 DNA reads TGTGCCAGCAGCCCGCCCCCCGGACTGAACACCGGGGAGCTGTTTTTT.